Listed below are T cell receptor beta chains from one sample, sequenced in a study of blood T cell repertoires in COVID-19. Assay used: immunoSEQ multiplex PCR; TCRdb lists only in-frame clones, some missing. The sample shows more than 35,000 clones, around 93% of them seen only once. Sequenced input: peripheral blood. Every receptor here comes from a woman in her thirties in a cohort sampled during active COVID-19. CDR3s include the opening cysteine and the closing phenylalanine or tryptophan. A D gene is named only where the DNA matches it firmly. Size is stated for part of the rows, as once, few or many counts, or as a class when the clone is expanded.

J	D	V	size	DNA	CDR3
TRBJ1-5	-	TRBV3-1/TRBV3-2	few	TGTGCCAGCAGCGGACAGCATAGCAATCAGCCCCAGCATTTT	CASSGQHSNQPQHF
TRBJ1-1	TRBD1	TRBV6-6	-	TGTGCCAGCAGTTGGACAGGGGGCCGCACTGAAGCTTTCTTT	CASSWTGGRTEAFF
TRBJ2-3	-	TRBV27	-	TGTGCCAGCCGTCCACTCCGCAGGGACACAGATACGCAGTATTTT	CASRPLRRDTDTQYF
TRBJ2-7	TRBD2	TRBV6-2/TRBV6-3	-	TGTGCCAGCAGTCAACCGGGACTAGCGGGAGGGGTCGAGCAGTACTTC	CASSQPGLAGGVEQYF
TRBJ1-2	-	TRBV19	-	TGTGCCAGTATGAACATAAACTATGGCTACACCTTC	CASMNINYGYTF
TRBJ1-2	-	TRBV12-3/TRBV12-4	-	TGTGCCAGCAGCCGGACAGAGCACTATGGCTACACCTTC	CASSRTEHYGYTF
TRBJ1-1	-	TRBV13	-	TGTGCCAGCAGCTCCCCCAGGGAGGGCACTGAAGCTTTCTTT	CASSSPREGTEAFF
TRBJ1-2	-	TRBV6-6	-	TGTGCCAGCAGCCAGGAAGGCGACTATGGCTACACCTTC	CASSQEGDYGYTF
TRBJ1-1	TRBD1	TRBV5-1	-	TGCGCCAGCAGCTTATACCCTTCGCCGGTTGGACAGGGGGCGCGGGTCGACACTGAAGCTTTCTTT	CASSLYPSPVGQGARVDTEAFF
TRBJ1-1	-	TRBV2	-	TGTGCCAGCAGTGCAGAACGCCGGGTCACTGAAGCTTTCTTT	CASSAERRVTEAFF
TRBJ2-4	TRBD1	TRBV28	-	TGTGCCAGCAGTTCGGGACTCCGGACAGGGGGAAACATTCAGTACTTC	CASSSGLRTGGNIQYF
TRBJ1-2	-	TRBV7-2	-	TGTGCCAGCAGCTTCCGCCCCACGCGGGACTATGGCTACACCTTC	CASSFRPTRDYGYTF
TRBJ2-5	TRBD1	TRBV30	-	TGTGCCTGGAGTGCCCGGACAGGAGTACAAGAGACCCAGTACTTC	CAWSARTGVQETQYF
TRBJ1-5	TRBD1	TRBV15	-	TGTGCCACCAGCAGGCAACAGGGGTTATATCAGCCCCAGCATTTT	CATSRQQGLYQPQHF
TRBJ1-6	TRBD1	TRBV19	-	TGTGCCAGTCTCATACTCCGACAGGGCGGCGATTCACCCCTCCACTTT	CASLILRQGGDSPLHF
TRBJ1-3	-	TRBV9	-	TGTGCCAGCAGCGTAGGGAGCTTTGGGGCTCAGGGTGGAAACACCATATATTTT	CASSVGSFGAQGGNTIYF
TRBJ2-7	-	TRBV3-1/TRBV3-2	-	TGTGCCAGCAGCTTAAAACAGACAGGCACCCCTCAGTACTTC	CASSLKQTGTPQYF
TRBJ2-2	TRBD1	TRBV19	-	TGTGCCAGTAGTATCGACAGGGCCGGGGAGCTGTTTTTT	CASSIDRAGELFF
TRBJ2-7	-	TRBV24-1	few	TGTGCCACCAGTGATTCCGACAGTATCGGGCCGTACGAGCAGTACTTC	CATSDSDSIGPYEQYF
TRBJ1-3	TRBD1	TRBV2	-	TGTGCCAGCAGTCTTGTTTTGGGACAGGGAAACTCTGGAAACACCATATATTTT	CASSLVLGQGNSGNTIYF
TRBJ1-1	TRBD1	TRBV29-1	-	TGCAGCGTTGAGGCCCAGGGGGCTTGGAACACTGAAGCTTTCTTT	CSVEAQGAWNTEAFF
TRBJ1-3	TRBD1	TRBV5-6	-	TGTGCCAGCAGCTTACCCGGGACAGGGGCTTCTGGAAACACCATATATTTT	CASSLPGTGASGNTIYF
TRBJ1-2	-	TRBV28	-	TGTGCCAGCAGTTTAACAGCTCCCTATGGCTACACCTTC	CASSLTAPYGYTF
TRBJ1-6	-	TRBV19	-	TGTGCCAGTAAAGACAGCTCAATGAGCTCCTATAATTCACCCCTCCACTTT	CASKDSSMSSYNSPLHF
TRBJ2-7	TRBD1	TRBV24-1	once	TGTGCCACCAGTGATGACATCCGGGACAGGGTAAACGAGCAGTACTTC	CATSDDIRDRVNEQYF
TRBJ2-3	TRBD2	TRBV27	once	TGTGCCAGCAGTTTAGAAGGGGTAGCGGGAGACTACGGCACAGATACGCAGTATTTT	CASSLEGVAGDYGTDTQYF
TRBJ2-3	-	TRBV11-2	-	TGTGCCAGCAGCTTAGGGGGACACCGCACAGATACGCAGTATTTT	CASSLGGHRTDTQYF
TRBJ2-1	TRBD2	TRBV27	-	TGTGCCACCATCCCCCTGGGGGCCGGACTAGCGGGGAACAATGAGCAGTTCTTC	CATIPLGAGLAGNNEQFF
TRBJ2-1	TRBD2	TRBV11-2	-	TGTGCCAGCAGCTCTAAACGACTAGCGGGAGGGCGGAATGAGCAGTTCTTC	CASSSKRLAGGRNEQFF
TRBJ1-6	-	TRBV6-5	few	TGTGCCAGCAGGAGACAGGCCCAGCCCCTCCACTTT	CASRRQAQPLHF
TRBJ1-2	-	TRBV6-2/TRBV6-3	-	TGTGCCAGCAGTCGGACAACACACTATGGCTACACCTTC	CASSRTTHYGYTF
TRBJ2-1	-	TRBV19	-	TGTGCCAGTAGTATCGTACCCACCTCGGGCAATGAGCAGTTCTTC	CASSIVPTSGNEQFF
TRBJ2-1	TRBD2	TRBV6-4	-	TGTGCCAGCAGTGAATTCCTAGCGGGAGGTTCCTACAATGAGCAGTTCTTC	CASSEFLAGGSYNEQFF
TRBJ2-1	TRBD1	TRBV29-1	-	TGCAGCGCCCGGACAGGGGGATACAATGAGCAGTTCTTC	CSARTGGYNEQFF
TRBJ1-3	-	TRBV19	-	TGTGCCAGCCAGTCCCTCCGGGGAAGGGGGTCAAACACCATATATTTT	CASQSLRGRGSNTIYF
TRBJ2-5	TRBD1	TRBV10-3	-	TGTGCCATCAGGAGGGACAGCTCCTTCCAAGAGACCCAGTACTTC	CAIRRDSSFQETQYF
TRBJ1-2	-	TRBV6-5	few	TGTGCCAGCAGTAGAGAAATAAGCTATGGCTACACCTTC	CASSREISYGYTF
TRBJ2-4	-	TRBV20-1	-	TGCAGTGCTTTAATACGGGACATTCAGTACTTC	CSALIRDIQYF
TRBJ2-2	TRBD2	TRBV9	-	TGTGCCAGCAGCGTAGTAGGATTAGCGGGAGACACCGGGGAGCTGTTTTTT	CASSVVGLAGDTGELFF
TRBJ1-1	TRBD1	TRBV2	-	TGTGCCAGCATCGGGACAGGGAGGGGCACTGAAGCTTTCTTT	CASIGTGRGTEAFF
TRBJ1-3	-	TRBV30	-	TGTGCCTGGAGTGTATCAGGAGGTGGAAACACCATATATTTT	CAWSVSGGGNTIYF
TRBJ1-5	-	TRBV4-1	-	TGCGCCAGCAGCCACATCGGGTACGATAGCAATCAGCCCCAGCATTTT	CASSHIGYDSNQPQHF
TRBJ2-2	-	TRBV15	-	TGTGCCACCAGCCAAATTGGGGCCAGCCCTGCGAACACCGGGGAGCTGTTTTTT	CATSQIGASPANTGELFF
TRBJ2-7	-	TRBV30	-	TGTGCCTGGAGTGAGAGTTACGAGCAGTACTTC	CAWSESYEQYF
TRBJ1-5	TRBD1	TRBV27	-	TGTGCCAGCAGTCCCACCCAGGGGACAGGGTCGAATCAGCCCCAGCATTTT	CASSPTQGTGSNQPQHF
TRBJ2-1	TRBD1	TRBV4-2	-	TGTGCCAGCAGCCTAGAACCGGGACAGGTGGATGAGAAGCAGTTCTTC	CASSLEPGQVDEKQFF
TRBJ1-4	TRBD1	TRBV28	-	TGTGCCAGCCAACGGCCGGACAGGGCTAATGAAAAACTGTTTTTT	CASQRPDRANEKLFF
TRBJ1-2	-	TRBV19	-	TGTGCCAGTAGTATAGGCCTGGGGGGGGTTTATGGCTACACCTTC	CASSIGLGGVYGYTF
TRBJ1-1	-	TRBV5-1	-	TGCGCCAGCAGCTTGGTAGGTCGGGTGAACACTGAAGCTTTCTTT	CASSLVGRVNTEAFF
TRBJ2-1	TRBD2	TRBV5-8	-	TGTGCCAGCAGCTTCCTAGCGGTTAGCTCCTACAATGAGCAGTTCTTC	CASSFLAVSSYNEQFF
TRBJ2-1	TRBD2	TRBV6-5	-	TGTGCCAGCACCGGACCTAGCGGGAGGGCCAATGAGCAGTTCTTC	CASTGPSGRANEQFF
TRBJ1-5	-	TRBV12-2	-	TGTGCAGGAACGTACCTCCAGGGGCCGGTTAGCAATCAGCCCCAGCATTTT	CAGTYLQGPVSNQPQHF
TRBJ2-7	TRBD2	TRBV6-6	-	TGTGCCAGCAGTTACTCTAGCGGGAGCTACGAGCAGTACTTC	CASSYSSGSYEQYF
TRBJ1-4	-	TRBV5-1	-	TGCGCCAGCAGCTTGGACAGCTTAAATGAAAAACTGTTTTTT	CASSLDSLNEKLFF
TRBJ2-5	-	TRBV11-3	-	TGTGCCAGCAGCTTAGTCAAGACCCAGTACTTC	CASSLVKTQYF
TRBJ1-1	-	TRBV29-1	-	TGCAGCGTTGGGCCCAAACAGGGAAACACTGAAGCTTTCTTT	CSVGPKQGNTEAFF